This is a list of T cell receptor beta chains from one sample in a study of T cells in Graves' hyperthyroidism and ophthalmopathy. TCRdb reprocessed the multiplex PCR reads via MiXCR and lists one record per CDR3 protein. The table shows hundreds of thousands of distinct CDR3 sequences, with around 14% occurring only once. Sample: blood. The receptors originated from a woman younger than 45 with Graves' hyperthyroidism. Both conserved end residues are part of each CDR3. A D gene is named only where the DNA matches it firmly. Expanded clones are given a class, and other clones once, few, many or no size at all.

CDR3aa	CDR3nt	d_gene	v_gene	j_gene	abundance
CASSLASGGYTF	TGTGCCAGCAGCTTGGCCTCGGGGGGCTACACCTTC	.	TRBV5-6	TRBJ1-2	few
CASSWAAVSSNQPQHF	TGTGCCAGTAGTTGGGCGGCAGTTTCGAGCAATCAGCCCCAGCATTTT	.	TRBV19	TRBJ1-5	.
CASSYGRNGGEQYF	TGTGCCAGCAGTTACGGGAGAAATGGGGGTGAGCAGTACTTC	.	TRBV12-3/TRBV12-4	TRBJ2-7	many
CASSERSYSTDTQYF	TGTGCCAGCAGTGAAAGGTCGTATTCCACAGATACGCAGTATTTT	.	TRBV25-1	TRBJ2-3	.
CASSSTWTGNYEQYF	TGTGCCAGCAGTTCCACCTGGACAGGGAACTACGAGCAGTACTTC	TRBD1	TRBV28	TRBJ2-7	many
CASSTGQGYTGELFF	TGTGCCAGCAGCACAGGACAGGGGTATACCGGGGAGCTGTTTTTT	TRBD1	TRBV7-2	TRBJ2-2	few
CATSDFLAGEAEDTQYF	TGTGCCACCAGTGATTTCCTAGCGGGAGAAGCGGAAGATACGCAGTATTTT	TRBD2	TRBV24-1	TRBJ2-3	many
CASSFLIARNTEAFF	TGTGCCAGCAGTTTCCTTATAGCCCGGAACACTGAAGCTTTCTTT	.	TRBV28	TRBJ1-1	many
CASRVGYTEAFF	TGTGCCAGCAGGGTAGGGTACACTGAAGCTTTCTTT	.	TRBV28	TRBJ1-1	many
CASSLEGNRGRGPGELFF	TGTGCCAGCAGCTTAGAGGGGAACAGGGGCAGGGGACCCGGGGAGCTGTTTTTT	TRBD1	TRBV11-2	TRBJ2-2	.
CASSYSGTTIYNEQFF	TGCGCCAGCAGCTACTCCGGGACTACTATATACAATGAGCAGTTCTTC	TRBD2	TRBV4-1	TRBJ2-1	.
CASSLAQGLADPSTDTQYF	TGCGCCAGCAGCTTGGCTCAGGGACTAGCGGATCCTAGCACAGATACGCAGTATTTT	TRBD2	TRBV5-1	TRBJ2-3	few
CASSSGFPGANVLTF	TGTGCCAGCAGCTCAGGGTTTCCTGGGGCCAACGTCCTGACTTTC	.	TRBV11-2	TRBJ2-6	.
CASSKTSLLDTQYF	TGTGCCAGCAGCAAGACTAGTTTGTTAGATACGCAGTATTTT	.	TRBV6-1	TRBJ2-3	many
CASSSVEAGLLGLEKLFF	TGCGCCAGCAGCTCGGTGGAGGCTGGGTTGCTCGGCCTCGAAAAACTGTTTTTT	.	TRBV5-1	TRBJ1-4	many
CASSLSGLAGTLHNEQFF	TGTGCCAGCAGTTTATCGGGGTTAGCGGGGACCCTCCACAATGAGCAGTTCTTC	TRBD2	TRBV27	TRBJ2-1	many
CASGLISRTASYEQYF	TGCGCCAGCGGCCTTATCAGCCGGACAGCCTCCTACGAGCAGTACTTC	.	TRBV10-1	TRBJ2-7	.
CASRGATGVNYGYTF	TGTGCCAGCAGAGGTGCTACAGGGGTTAACTATGGCTACACCTTC	TRBD1	TRBV6-1	TRBJ1-2	.
CSARDPDYLQPQHF	TGCAGTGCTAGAGATCCTGATTATCTTCAGCCCCAGCATTTT	.	TRBV20-1	TRBJ1-5	many
CAINSGTSGPGRSYEQYF	TGTGCCATTAACTCCGGGACTAGCGGGCCTGGCCGCTCCTACGAGCAGTACTTC	TRBD2	TRBV10-3	TRBJ2-7	few
CASSLGHYLYNEQFF	TGTGCCAGCAGCTTGGGACATTACCTCTACAATGAGCAGTTCTTC	.	TRBV5-6	TRBJ2-1	few
CASSSIGGSYNEQFF	TGTGCCAGCAGTTCAATTGGGGGCTCCTACAATGAGCAGTTCTTC	.	TRBV27	TRBJ2-1	many
CASSIWGDTEAFF	TGTGCCAGTAGTATTTGGGGGGACACTGAAGCTTTCTTT	.	TRBV19	TRBJ1-1	few
CASSFGQGVRTDTQYF	TGTGCCAGCAGTTTTGGGCAGGGGGTTCGCACAGATACGCAGTATTTT	TRBD1	TRBV12-3/TRBV12-4	TRBJ2-3	.
CASSLRTQNTGELFF	TGCGCCAGCAGCTTGAGAACCCAGAACACCGGGGAGCTGTTTTTT	.	TRBV5-1	TRBJ2-2	many
CASSVGSWTGGLDTQYF	TGTGCCAGCAGCGTAGGCTCTTGGACAGGGGGATTAGATACGCAGTATTTT	TRBD1	TRBV9	TRBJ2-3	.
CASSPWGVAQGTQYF	TGTGCCAGCAGCCCGTGGGGGGTTGCACAAGGGACCCAGTACTTC	.	TRBV7-2	TRBJ2-5	.
CSVEDKGRYNEQFF	TGCAGCGTTGAAGATAAGGGACGATACAATGAGCAGTTCTTC	.	TRBV29-1	TRBJ2-1	few
CSVGTVLEKLFF	TGCAGCGTTGGGACAGTACTTGAAAAACTGTTTTTT	.	TRBV29-1	TRBJ1-4	.
CASSGNKAGSTEAFF	TGTGCCAGCAGTGGAAACAAGGCGGGTAGCACTGAAGCTTTCTTT	.	TRBV6-1	TRBJ1-1	many
CASSSQGAMYEQYF	TGTGCCAGCAGCTCACAGGGGGCCATGTACGAGCAGTACTTC	TRBD1	TRBV12-3/TRBV12-4	TRBJ2-7	many
CASSQTTGTPYEQYF	TGTGCCAGCAGCCAAACAACCGGGACTCCCTACGAGCAGTACTTC	.	TRBV4-2	TRBJ2-7	few
CASSLGVGTTDTQYF	TGTGCCAGCAGCTTGGGGGTTGGGACTACAGATACGCAGTATTTT	.	TRBV5-4	TRBJ2-3	.